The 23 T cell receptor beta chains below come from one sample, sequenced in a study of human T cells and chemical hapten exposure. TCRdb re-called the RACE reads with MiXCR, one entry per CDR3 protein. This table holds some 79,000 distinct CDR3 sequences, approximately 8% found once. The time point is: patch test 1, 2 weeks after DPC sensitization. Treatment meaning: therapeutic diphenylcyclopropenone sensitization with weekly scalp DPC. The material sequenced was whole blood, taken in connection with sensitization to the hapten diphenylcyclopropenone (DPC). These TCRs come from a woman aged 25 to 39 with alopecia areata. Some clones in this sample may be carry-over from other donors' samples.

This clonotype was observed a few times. The CDR3, as DNA: TGCAGTGCTAGAGACAGCGGGAATTCACCCCTCCACTTT. Encoded protein: CSARDSGNSPLHF. The rearrangement joins TRBV20-1 to TRBJ1-6, with D unclear. The CDR3 has 13 amino acids. CDR1 is DFQATT and CDR2 is SNEGSKA in the germline V gene (reference sequence). Between the trimmed V and J ends, which lost 0 bases and 7 bases, there was a span of 7 bases.

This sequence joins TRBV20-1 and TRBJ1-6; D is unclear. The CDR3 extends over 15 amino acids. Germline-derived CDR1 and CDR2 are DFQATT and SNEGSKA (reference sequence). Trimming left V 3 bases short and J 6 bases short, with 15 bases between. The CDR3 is CSARPINGVNSPLHF. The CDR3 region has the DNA TGCAGTGCTAGGCCGATCAACGGGGTTAATTCACCCCTCCACTTT.

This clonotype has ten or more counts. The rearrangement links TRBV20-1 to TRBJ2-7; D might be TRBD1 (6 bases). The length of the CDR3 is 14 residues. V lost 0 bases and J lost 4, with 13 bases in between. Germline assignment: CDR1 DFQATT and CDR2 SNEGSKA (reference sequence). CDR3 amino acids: CSARDRRGPYEQYF. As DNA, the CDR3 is TGCAGTGCTAGAGATCGCAGGGGTCCGTACGAGCAGTACTTC.

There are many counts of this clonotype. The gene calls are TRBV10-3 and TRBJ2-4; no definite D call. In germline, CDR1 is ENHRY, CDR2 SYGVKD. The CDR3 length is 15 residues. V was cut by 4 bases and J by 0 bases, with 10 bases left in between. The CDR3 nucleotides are TGTGCCATCAGTGTAGGTCACCTAGCCAAAAACATTCAGTACTTC. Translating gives CAISVGHLAKNIQYF.

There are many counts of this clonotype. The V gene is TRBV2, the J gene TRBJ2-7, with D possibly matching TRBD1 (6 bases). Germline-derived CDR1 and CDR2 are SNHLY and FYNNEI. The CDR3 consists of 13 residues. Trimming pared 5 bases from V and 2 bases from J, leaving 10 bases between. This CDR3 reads CASSLQGTYEQYF. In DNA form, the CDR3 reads TGTGCCAGCAGTCTCCAGGGGACCTACGAGCAGTACTTC.

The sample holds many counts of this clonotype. The CDR3 coding sequence is TGTGCCAGCAGCGCAGCAAACAGGGGATCGGGCTCTGGGGCCAACGTCCTGACTTTC. Protein sequence: CASSAANRGSGSGANVLTF. The chain links TRBV5-5 to TRBJ2-6; 7 nucleotides line up with TRBD1. Looked up from germline, CDR1 is SGHKS and CDR2 is YYEKEE (reference sequence). The CDR3 totals 19 residues. The V and J ends lost 4 bases and 0 bases, in that order; junction bases with no gene match: 13.

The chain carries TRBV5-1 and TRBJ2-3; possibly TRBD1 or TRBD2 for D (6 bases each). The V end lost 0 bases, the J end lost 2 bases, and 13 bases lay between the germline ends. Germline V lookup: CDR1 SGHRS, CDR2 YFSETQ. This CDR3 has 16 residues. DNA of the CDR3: TGCGCCAGCAGCTTGGAAGCGAGGGGGGCCACAGATACGCAGTATTTT. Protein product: CASSLEARGATDTQYF.

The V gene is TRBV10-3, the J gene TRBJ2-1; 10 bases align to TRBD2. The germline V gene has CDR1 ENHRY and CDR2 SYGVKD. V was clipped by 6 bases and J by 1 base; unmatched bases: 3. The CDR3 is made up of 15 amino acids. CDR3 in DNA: TGTGCCATCAGATCACTAGCGGGATCCTACAATGAGCAGTTCTTC. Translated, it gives CAIRSLAGSYNEQFF.

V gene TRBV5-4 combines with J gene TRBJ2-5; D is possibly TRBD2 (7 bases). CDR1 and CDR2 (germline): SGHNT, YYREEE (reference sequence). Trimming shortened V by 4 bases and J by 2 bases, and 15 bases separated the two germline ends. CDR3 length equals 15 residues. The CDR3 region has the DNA TGTGCCAGCAGCCCGGGGGGCCTAAGACAAGAGACCCAGTACTTC. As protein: CASSPGGLRQETQYF.

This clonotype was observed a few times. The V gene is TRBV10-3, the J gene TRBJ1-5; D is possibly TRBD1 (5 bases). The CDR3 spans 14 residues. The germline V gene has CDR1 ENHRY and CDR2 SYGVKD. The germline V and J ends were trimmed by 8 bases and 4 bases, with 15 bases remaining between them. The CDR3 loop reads CAISKAGRNQPQHF. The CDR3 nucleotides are TGTGCCATCTCGAAAGCGGGACGTAATCAGCCCCAGCATTTT.

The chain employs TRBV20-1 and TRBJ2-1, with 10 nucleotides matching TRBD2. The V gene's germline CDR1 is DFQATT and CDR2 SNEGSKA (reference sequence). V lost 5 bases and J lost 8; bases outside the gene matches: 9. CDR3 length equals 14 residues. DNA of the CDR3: TGCAGTGCTCAAAGCGGGGGGGCCGGGGATGAGCAGTTCTTC. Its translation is CSAQSGGAGDEQFF.

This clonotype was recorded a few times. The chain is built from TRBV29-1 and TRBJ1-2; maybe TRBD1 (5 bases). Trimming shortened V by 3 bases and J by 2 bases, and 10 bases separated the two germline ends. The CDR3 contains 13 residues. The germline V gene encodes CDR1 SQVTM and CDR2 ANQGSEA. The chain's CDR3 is CSVEGGENYGYTF. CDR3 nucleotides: TGCAGCGTTGAGGGGGGAGAGAACTATGGCTACACCTTC. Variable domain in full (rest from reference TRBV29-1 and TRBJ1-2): SAVISQKPSRDICQRGTSLTIQCQVDSQVTMMFWYRQQPGQSLTLIATANQGSEATYESGFVIDKFPISRPNLTFSTLTVSNMSPEDSSIYLCSVEGGENYGYTFGSGTRLTVV.

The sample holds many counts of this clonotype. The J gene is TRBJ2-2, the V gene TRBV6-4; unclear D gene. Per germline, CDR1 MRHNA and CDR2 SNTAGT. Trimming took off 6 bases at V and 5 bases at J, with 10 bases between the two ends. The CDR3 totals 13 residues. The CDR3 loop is CASSPYQTGELFF. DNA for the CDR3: TGTGCCAGCAGCCCATATCAAACCGGGGAGCTGTTTTTT.

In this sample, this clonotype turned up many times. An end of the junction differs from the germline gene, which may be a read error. The CDR3, as DNA: TGCAGTTCTAGAGGACACACGGAGACCCAGTACTTC. Translated: CSSRGHTETQYF. The rearrangement joins TRBV20-1 to TRBJ2-5, with D possibly TRBD1 on 5 matching bases. The CDR3 is made up of 12 amino acids. Germline CDR1 reads DFQATT; CDR2 reads SNEGSKA (reference sequence).

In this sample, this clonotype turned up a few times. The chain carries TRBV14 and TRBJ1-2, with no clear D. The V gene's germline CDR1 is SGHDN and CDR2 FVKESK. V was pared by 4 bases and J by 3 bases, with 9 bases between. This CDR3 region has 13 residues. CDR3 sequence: CASSRNRDYGYTF. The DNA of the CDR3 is TGTGCCAGCAGCCGGAACCGAGACTATGGCTACACCTTC.

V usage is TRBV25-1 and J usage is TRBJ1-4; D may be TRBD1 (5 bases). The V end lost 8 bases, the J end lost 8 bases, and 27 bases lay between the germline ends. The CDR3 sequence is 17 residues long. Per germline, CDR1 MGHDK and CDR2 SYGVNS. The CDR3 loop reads CASGGVPRQDVGEKLFF. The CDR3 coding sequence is TGTGCCAGCGGGGGAGTTCCCAGACAAGACGTTGGGGAAAAACTGTTTTTT.

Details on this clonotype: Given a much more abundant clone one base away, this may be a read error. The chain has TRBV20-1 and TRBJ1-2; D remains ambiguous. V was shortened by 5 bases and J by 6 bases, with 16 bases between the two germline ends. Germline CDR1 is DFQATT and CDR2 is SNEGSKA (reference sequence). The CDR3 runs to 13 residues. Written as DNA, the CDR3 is TGCAGTGCTGGAGCCGACTCCGACGATGGCTACACCTTC. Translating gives CSAGADSDDGYTF.

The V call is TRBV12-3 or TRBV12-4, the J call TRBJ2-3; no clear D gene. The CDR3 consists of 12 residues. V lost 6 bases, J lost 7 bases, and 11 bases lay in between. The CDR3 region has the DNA TGTGCCAGCAGACCGGACCAGAATACGCAGTATTTT. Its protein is CASRPDQNTQYF.

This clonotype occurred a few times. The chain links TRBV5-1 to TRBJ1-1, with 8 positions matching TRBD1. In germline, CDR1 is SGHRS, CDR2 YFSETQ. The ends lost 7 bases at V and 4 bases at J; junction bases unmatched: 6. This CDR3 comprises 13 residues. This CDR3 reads CASRDRSGTEAFF. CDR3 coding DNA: TGCGCCAGCCGGGACAGGTCGGGCACTGAAGCTTTCTTT.

CDR3 residues: CASSPNTGMASPLHF. The DNA of the CDR3 is TGTGCCAGCAGCCCTAATACAGGGATGGCTTCACCCCTCCACTTT. The chain couples TRBV9 to TRBJ1-6; D is possibly TRBD1 (6 bases). With 4 bases removed from V and 9 bases from J, the gap between germline ends came to 17 bases. CDR1 is SGDLS, CDR2 YYNGEE, per germline. The length of the CDR3 is 15 residues.

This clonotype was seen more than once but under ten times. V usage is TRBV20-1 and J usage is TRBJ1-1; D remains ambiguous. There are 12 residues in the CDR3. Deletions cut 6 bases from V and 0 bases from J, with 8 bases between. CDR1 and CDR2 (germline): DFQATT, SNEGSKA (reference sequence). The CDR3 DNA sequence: TGCAGTGCAGAGCAGATGAACACTGAAGCTTTCTTT. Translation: CSAEQMNTEAFF.

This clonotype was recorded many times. In nucleotides, the CDR3 is TGTGCCAGCAGCCAAGACCTAGCGGGGGGCCCTAGCACAGATACGCAGTATTTT. It encodes CASSQDLAGGPSTDTQYF. This chain connects TRBV4-2 to TRBJ2-3, with TRBD2 matching over 11 bases. CDR3 length: 18 residues. CDR1 is LGHNA, CDR2 YNFKEQ, per germline. V was pared by 0 bases and J by 0 bases, with 5 bases of the junction left unmatched.

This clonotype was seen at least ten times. As DNA, the CDR3 is TGTGCCAGCAGCTTAGCGGCCAGGGAGTATGAAAAACTGTTTTTT. Translation: CASSLAAREYEKLFF. The chain combines TRBV7-9 with TRBJ1-4, with D possibly matching TRBD1 (5 bases). CDR1 is SEHNR and CDR2 is FQNEAQ in the germline V gene (reference sequence). The CDR3 spans 15 residues. The V end was cut by 0 bases, the J end by 6 bases, with 11 bases between.